One and the same sample provided the 27 T cell receptor beta chains below, sequenced in a study of blood T cell repertoires in COVID-19. Using immunoSEQ multiplex PCR, the repertoire was profiled, and TCRdb retains in-frame clones only, with some absent. The sample consists of about 200,000 clones, roughly 80% of them appearing once. The specimen sequenced was peripheral blood. The receptors were gathered from a man aged 60 to 75 with COVID-19, enrolled during active disease.

The rearrangement links TRBV5-1 to TRBJ2-1; D perhaps matches TRBD2 (7 bases). Germline values: CDR1 SGHRS, CDR2 YFSETQ. The CDR3 has 17 residues. The V and J ends lost 0 bases and 6 bases respectively, with 19 bases between them. CDR3 DNA sequence: TGCGCCAGCAGCTTGGAGGGTCGGGGGGCAGGGACCAATGAGCAGTTCTTC. Protein sequence: CASSLEGRGAGTNEQFF.

The J gene is TRBJ2-3, the V gene TRBV4-1, with 7 bases lining up with TRBD2. Germline lookup yields CDR1 MGHRA and CDR2 YSYEKL. The V gene end was trimmed by 0 bases and the J gene end by 4 bases; junction bases not matched to a gene: 7. The CDR3 has 16 residues. In DNA form, the CDR3 reads TGCGCCAGCAGCCAAGAACTAGCGTCCCCCGCAGATACGCAGTATTTT. It yields the protein CASSQELASPADTQYF.

The chain is built from TRBV5-4 and TRBJ1-2, with D unclear. CDR3 size: 15 residues. Deletions cut 5 bases from V and 0 bases from J, with 14 bases between. Germline-derived CDR1 and CDR2 are SGHNT and YYREEE (reference sequence). CDR3 sequence reads: CASRNIRGANYGYTF. CDR3 coding DNA: TGTGCCAGCAGGAATATACGGGGAGCTAACTATGGCTACACCTTC.

This sequence joins TRBV27 and TRBJ1-3; the D is unclear. The V gene's germline CDR1 is MNHEY and CDR2 SMNVEV (reference sequence). V was trimmed by 5 bases and J by 3 bases, leaving 5 bases between them. The CDR3 extends over 12 amino acids. The CDR3 nucleotides are TGTGCCAGCAGTAACTATGGAAACACCATATATTTT. As protein: CASSNYGNTIYF.

V and J are TRBV10-3 and TRBJ1-3; D ambiguous. In germline, CDR1 is ENHRY, CDR2 SYGVKD. There are 12 residues in the CDR3. Trimming stripped 4 bases from V and 8 bases from J, with 9 bases between. As DNA, the CDR3 is TGTGCCATCAGTGGCGGGAGGGACACCATATATTTT. Its protein product is CAISGGRDTIYF.

The chain combines TRBV18 with TRBJ1-1; tentatively, D is TRBD1 (6 bases). The germline V gene encodes CDR1 KGHSH and CDR2 LQKENI. This CDR3 spans 14 amino acids. V was pared by 3 bases and J by 3 bases, with 11 bases between. The CDR3 loop reads CASSPPSGDTEAFF. CDR3 DNA sequence: TGTGCCAGCTCACCGCCTTCAGGGGACACTGAAGCTTTCTTT.

This chain joins TRBV2 and TRBJ1-5; 8 positions agree with TRBD1. This CDR3 is built from 14 residues. The germline CDR1 and CDR2 sequences are SNHLY and FYNNEI. V trimming: 5 bases; J trimming: 7 bases; junction bases outside the gene matches: 7. DNA for the CDR3: TGTGCCAGCAGTTTTAATACAGGGGGGCAGCCCCAGCATTTT. This codes for CASSFNTGGQPQHF.

The gene calls are TRBV5-4 and TRBJ1-2; D not resolved. This CDR3 has 15 residues. The V end was cut by 4 bases, the J end by 0 bases, with 13 bases between. Germline CDR1 and CDR2: SGHNT and YYREEE (reference sequence). The CDR3 here is CASSGRPGPNYGYTF. In nucleotides, the CDR3 is TGTGCCAGCAGCGGGCGCCCAGGCCCTAACTATGGCTACACCTTC.

The chain is built from TRBV4-1 and TRBJ2-7, with 7 bases aligning to TRBD2. The V gene end was trimmed by 4 bases and the J gene end by 3 bases; junction bases not matched to a gene: 3. This CDR3 contains 13 residues. Germline assignment: CDR1 MGHRA and CDR2 YSYEKL. This chain's CDR3 is CASSLSGIYEQYF. Here the CDR3 DNA reads TGCGCCAGCAGCCTAAGCGGGATCTACGAGCAGTACTTC.

CDR3 amino acids: CASSQRRTSATGELFF. In DNA form, the CDR3 reads TGTGCCAGCAGCCAACGTAGGACATCTGCAACCGGGGAGCTGTTTTTT. The gene calls are TRBV3-1 (or the pseudogene TRBV3-2) and TRBJ2-2, with D possibly TRBD1 on 5 matching bases. The CDR3 has 16 residues. The germline gives CDR1 LGHDT, CDR2 YNNKEL (reference sequence). With 2 bases removed from V and 5 bases from J, the gap between germline ends came to 15 bases.

This chain uses TRBV21-1 with TRBJ1-1; the table assigns TRBD1, which was not confirmed against the DNA. TRBV21-1 is shown as a pseudogene. This CDR3 is built from 14 residues. The CDR3 region has the DNA TGTGCCAGCAGCAAAGAGGGGAAGAACACTGAAGCTTTCTTT. Protein product: CASSKEGKNTEAFF.

This clone showed up just a few times. This chain joins TRBV12-3 or TRBV12-4 and TRBJ1-2; D gene uncertain. The CDR3 contains 13 residues. Trimming removed 5 bases from V and 4 bases from J, with 11 bases in between. The CDR3 spells CASSPGLLYGYTF. The DNA of the CDR3 is TGTGCCAGCAGTCCCGGACTCCTCTATGGCTACACCTTC.

The V and J genes are TRBV10-3 and TRBJ1-5, with 11 nucleotides matching TRBD1. V lost 11 bases to trimming and J lost 6 bases; unmatched junction nucleotides: 15. CDR3 size: 16 residues. Looked up from germline, CDR1 is ENHRY and CDR2 is SYGVKD. CDR3 DNA sequence: TGTGCCGCCGGAGGGGGGTCTGGACAGGGGGCTCAGCCCCAGCATTTT. It codes for CAAGGGSGQGAQPQHF.

The chain links TRBV7-8 to TRBJ1-1; D remains ambiguous. Germline CDR1 SGHVS, CDR2 FQNEAQ. Trimming removed 3 bases at V and 1 base at J, with 9 bases between. The CDR3 consists of 14 residues. Here the CDR3 DNA reads TGTGCCAGCAGCTTCAAGGGAGCGAACACTGAAGCTTTCTTT. This translates into CASSFKGANTEAFF.

This clone was seen a few times. The chain combines TRBV5-1 with TRBJ1-2; TRBD1 matches at 9 bases. The CDR3 has 14 residues. With V trimmed by 1 base and J by 3 bases, 1 base remained unmatched. CDR1 is SGHRS, CDR2 YFSETQ, per germline. CDR3 in DNA: TGCGCCAGCAGCTTGAGACAGGGGGACTATGGCTACACCTTC. This sequence encodes CASSLRQGDYGYTF. Using reference TRBV5-1 and TRBJ1-2 for the parts outside the CDR3, the full variable domain is KAGVTQTPRYLIKTRGQQVTLSCSPISGHRSVSWYQQTPGQGLQFLFEYFSETQRNKGNFPGRFSGRQFSNSRSEMNVSTLELGDSALYLCASSLRQGDYGYTFGSGTRLTVV.

This chain links TRBV19 with TRBJ1-6; a weak D match, TRBD1 (5 bases). The CDR3 totals 14 residues. From germline, CDR1 is LNHDA and CDR2 SQIVND (reference sequence). V was trimmed by 4 bases and J by 7 bases, leaving 11 bases between them. CDR3 sequence: CASSTGRDNSPLHF. The CDR3 bases are TGTGCCAGTAGTACCGGGAGGGACAATTCACCCCTCCACTTT.

This clone was counted a few times. This chain uses TRBV6-5 with TRBJ1-5; unclear D gene. The germline V and J ends were trimmed by 8 bases and 7 bases, with 15 bases remaining between them. The germline V gene has CDR1 MNHEY and CDR2 SVGAGI. The CDR3 is 13 amino acids. CDR3 in DNA: TGTGCCAGCTGTCGGATGCGGGGACAGCCCCAGCATTTT. It translates to CASCRMRGQPQHF.

This chain connects TRBV21-1 to TRBJ2-3; the table names TRBD1, a call not compared with the DNA. TRBV21-1 is an annotated pseudogene. This CDR3 has 16 residues. The CDR3 here is CASSFRTGWMTDTQYF. CDR3 DNA sequence: TGTGCCAGCAGCTTCCGGACAGGGTGGATGACAGATACGCAGTATTTT.

The chain links TRBV19 to TRBJ1-2; D ambiguous. This CDR3 is 13 amino acids long. Germline V CDR1 and CDR2: LNHDA, SQIVND (reference sequence). V shed 2 bases and J shed 3 bases, with 7 bases lying between them. CDR3 nucleotide sequence: TGTGCCAGTAGTATATCCGAGGACTATGGCTACACCTTC. The encoded protein is CASSISEDYGYTF. Supplemented by reference TRBV19 and TRBJ1-2, the full variable domain reads DGGITQSPKYLFRKEGQNVTLSCEQNLNHDAMYWYRQDPGQGLRLIYYSQIVNDFQKGDIAEGYSVSREKKESFPLTVTSAQKNPTAFYLCASSISEDYGYTFGSGTRLTVV.

This clone was seen many times. The chain uses TRBV16 and TRBJ1-3; D gene uncertain. This CDR3 contains 14 residues. The V gene's germline CDR1 is KGHSY and CDR2 FQNENV. V shed 6 bases and J shed 0 bases, with 9 bases lying between them. CDR3 DNA sequence: TGTGCCAGCAGTGCCGGGAGCTCTGGAAACACCATATATTTT. It encodes CASSAGSSGNTIYF.

The chain joins TRBV9 to TRBJ2-1; TRBD2 agrees at 10 bases. CDR1 is SGDLS, CDR2 YYNGEE, per germline. With V trimmed by 1 base and J by 0 bases, 4 bases remained unmatched. The CDR3 is made up of 17 amino acids. CDR3: CASSVRPSGSSYNEQFF. The CDR3 region has the DNA TGTGCCAGCAGCGTACGCCCTAGCGGGAGCTCCTACAATGAGCAGTTCTTC.

In its sample, this clone was seen once. The chain couples TRBV30 to TRBJ1-3, with 7 bases that match TRBD1. The CDR3 runs 15 residues. Germline CDR1 and CDR2: GTSNPN and SVGIG (reference sequence). Trimming took 0 bases from V and 2 from J; bases not matched to a gene: 4. In DNA form, the CDR3 reads TGTGCCTGGAGTGTACGTCAGGGGGCTGGAAACACCATATATTTT. Encoded protein: CAWSVRQGAGNTIYF.

The chain links TRBV6-4 to TRBJ1-5, with D uncertain. Trimming took off 6 bases at V and 0 bases at J, with 12 bases between the two ends. Germline assignment: CDR1 MRHNA and CDR2 SNTAGT. The CDR3 covers 15 residues. CDR3 in DNA: TGTGCCAGCAGGCGCGAGGCGAATAGCAATCAGCCCCAGCATTTT. It translates to CASRREANSNQPQHF.

The chain employs TRBV27 and TRBJ2-1, with 11 bases lining up with TRBD1. Germline lookup yields CDR1 MNHEY and CDR2 SMNVEV (reference sequence). J gave up 3 bases and V 0 bases, and 1 base lay outside the gene matches. The CDR3 runs 16 residues. The CDR3 spells CASSLSGTGGYNEQFF. Here the CDR3 DNA reads TGTGCCAGCAGTTTATCAGGGACAGGGGGCTACAATGAGCAGTTCTTC.

V gene TRBV5-6 combines with J gene TRBJ1-5; possible D gene TRBD1, 6 bases. The CDR3 totals 17 residues. Trimming stripped 4 bases from V and 0 bases from J, with 17 bases between. From germline, CDR1 is SGHDT and CDR2 YYEEEE. The DNA of the CDR3 is TGTGCCAGCAGCCAAATGGGAGGGGGACTTAGCAATCAGCCCCAGCATTTT. Translation: CASSQMGGGLSNQPQHF.

The chain has TRBV11-3 and TRBJ2-1; TRBD1 matches at 11 bases. The CDR3 extends over 15 amino acids. Trimming removed 3 bases from V and 6 bases from J; junction bases left unmatched: 4. CDR1 is SGHNT, CDR2 YENEEA, per germline. CDR3 amino acids: CASSFRDRGFNEQFF. Here the CDR3 DNA reads TGTGCCAGCAGCTTCCGGGACAGGGGGTTCAATGAGCAGTTCTTC. Full variable domain (rest looked up from reference TRBV11-3 and TRBJ2-1): EAGVVQSPRYKIIEKKQPVAFWCNPISGHNTLYWYLQNLGQGPELLIRYENEEAVDDSQLPKDRFSAERLKGVDSTLKIQPAELGDSAVYLCASSFRDRGFNEQFFGPGTRLTVL.

This chain connects TRBV9 to TRBJ2-2; D possibly corresponds to TRBD1 (6 bases). The V end lost 4 bases, the J end lost 2 bases, and 12 bases lay between the germline ends. This CDR3 has 15 amino acids. Germline values: CDR1 SGDLS, CDR2 YYNGEE. CDR3 protein: CASSPTGLNTGELFF. The CDR3 nucleotides read TGTGCCAGCAGCCCGACAGGACTCAACACCGGGGAGCTGTTTTTT.